A selection of T cell receptor beta chains follows, all from one sample in a study of OX40 agonist ivuxolimab in advanced cancers. The repertoire was sequenced with immunoSEQ multiplex PCR; TCRdb's copy has only in-frame clones and lacks some. The sample contains roughly 77,000 clones, around 80% of which appear only once. The material was CD4+ or CD8+ T cells sorted from blood, obtained in a trial of the OX40 agonist ivuxolimab. The receptors come from an adult with an advanced solid tumor such as melanoma, head and neck, liver or kidney cancer. CDR3s include the opening cysteine and the closing phenylalanine or tryptophan. A D gene is named only where the DNA matches it firmly. A clone size is listed for some rows: how often the clone was seen (once, few, many), or a class if it is expanded.

>.|TRBJ1-5|TRBV9|.
TGTGCCAGCAGCGTAGGAGGGGAGGCTGGTCAGCCCCAGCATTTT
CASSVGGEAGQPQHF
>.|TRBJ2-4|TRBV4-1|.
TGCGCCAGCAGCCGCTCCGGCCAGATGGACATTCAGTACTTC
CASSRSGQMDIQYF
>.|TRBJ2-5|TRBV10-3|.
TGTGCCATCAGTGAGTCGCTGGAGACCCAGTACTTC
CAISESLETQYF
>.|TRBJ1-1|TRBV28|.
TGTGCCAGCAGTTTAGATAAATGGGGGGAGTCGAACACTGAAGCTTTCTTT
CASSLDKWGESNTEAFF
>TRBD1|TRBJ1-4|TRBV2|.
TGTGCCAGCAGTTCCCGGGACAGGGGTCAAACTAATGAAAAACTGTTTTTT
CASSSRDRGQTNEKLFF
>.|TRBJ2-5|TRBV6-6|.
TGTGCCAGCAGTTCCCACGGGACAACCCAAGAGACCCAGTACTTC
CASSSHGTTQETQYF
>TRBD1|TRBJ1-2|TRBV28|.
TGTGCCAGCAGTTTCGCCGGGACAGAGCTCCATGGCTACACCTTC
CASSFAGTELHGYTF
>.|TRBJ1-5|TRBV28|.
TGTGCCAGCAGTTTGTGGGGGCAGCCCCAGCATTTT
CASSLWGQPQHF
>.|TRBJ2-1|TRBV9|medium-sized
TGTGCCAGCAGCCTACGGACTGGAAACAATGAGCAGTTCTTC
CASSLRTGNNEQFF
>TRBD1|TRBJ1-1|TRBV28|.
TGTGCCAGCAGTGCCGGGACAGGGAACACTGAAGCTTTCTTT
CASSAGTGNTEAFF
>.|TRBJ2-4|TRBV2|.
TGTGCCAGCAGGTTGAGGGAAGCGATCGAAAACATTCAGTACTTC
CASRLREAIENIQYF
>.|TRBJ1-1|TRBV28|.
TGTGCCAGCAGTTTATCGGATGAAGGAGCTTTCTTT
CASSLSDEGAFF
>TRBD2|TRBJ2-3|TRBV30|.
TGTGCCTGGAGCAGGGGGCTAGCGGGAGGAGCAGATACGCAGTATTTT
CAWSRGLAGGADTQYF
>TRBD1|TRBJ2-3|TRBV6-4|.
TGTGCCAGCACCTGGGACAGGTTTAAGTCAGATACGCAGTATTTT
CASTWDRFKSDTQYF
>.|TRBJ1-2|TRBV4-1|.
TGCGCCAGCAGCCAAGCTTTAAGGACGGAAACTAACTATGGCTACACCTTC
CASSQALRTETNYGYTF
>.|TRBJ2-2|TRBV28|.
TGTGCCTCAACGTCAGGGCCCGGGGAGCTGTTTTTT
CASTSGPGELFF
>.|TRBJ2-7|TRBV2|once
TGTGCCAGCAGTAACCGCCGGGACATCTACGAGCAGTACTTC
CASSNRRDIYEQYF
>.|TRBJ1-3|TRBV30|.
TGTGCCTGGAGTTCGGGGGGATCTGGAAACACCATATATTTT
CAWSSGGSGNTIYF
>.|TRBJ2-5|TRBV27|.
TGTGCCAGCAGTTTATCGGTGGGTACTTACCAAGAGACCCAGTACTTC
CASSLSVGTYQETQYF
>TRBD2|TRBJ2-1|TRBV4-2|once
TGTGCCAGCAGCCAAGGGGCAGCGGGAGGTAATGAGCAGTTCTTC
CASSQGAAGGNEQFF
>.|TRBJ1-4|TRBV7-2|.
TGTGCCAGCAGCCGGTCCCGCAGCGGGGAAAAACTGTTTTTT
CASSRSRSGEKLFF
>TRBD2|TRBJ2-1|TRBV28|.
TGTGCCAGCAGTTTAGCGGGAGGGTCTGATGAGCAGTTCTTC
CASSLAGGSDEQFF
>.|TRBJ2-7|TRBV4-3|.
TGCGCCAGCAGCCCGACAGGAAATGGCTACGAGCAGTACTTC
CASSPTGNGYEQYF
>.|TRBJ2-4|TRBV7-2|few
TGTGCCAGCAGCCCCGGCGGGGTCGGAAACATTCAGTACTTC
CASSPGGVGNIQYF
>.|TRBJ1-2|TRBV10-3|.
TGTGCCATCAGTGACCCGAACAGGGACTATGGCTACACCTTC
CAISDPNRDYGYTF
>.|TRBJ2-5|TRBV11-2|.
TGTGCCAGCAACGGACAGCCGCAAGAGACCCAGTACTTC
CASNGQPQETQYF
>.|TRBJ1-2|TRBV28|.
TGTGCCAGCAGTCCCCTTGTCGGGGTTAGCTACACCTTC
CASSPLVGVSYTF
>TRBD2|TRBJ2-7|TRBV5-1|.
TGCGCCAGCAGTTCGCGGGCGGGAGACTCCTACGAGCAGTACTTC
CASSSRAGDSYEQYF
>.|TRBJ2-7|TRBV7-2|.
TGTGCCAGCAGCTTAGTAGCCCAGGGCTTCGGGGTGGGAGAGCAGTACTTC
CASSLVAQGFGVGEQYF
>TRBD2|TRBJ2-1|TRBV10-3|.
TGTGCCATCAGTGAGTCGGGACTAGCTCCGTATGAGCAGTTCTTC
CAISESGLAPYEQFF
>TRBD1|TRBJ1-2|TRBV28|.
TGTGCCAGCAGTTTGGGACAGGGAACCCTCTATGGCTACACCTTC
CASSLGQGTLYGYTF
>.|TRBJ2-3|TRBV29-1|.
TGCAGCGTTGTTAGAGGCAGCCCCACAGATACGCAGTATTTT
CSVVRGSPTDTQYF
>TRBD1|TRBJ2-5|TRBV6-6|.
TGTGCCAGCAGCTTGAGACAGGGGGGCTATCAAGAGACCCAGTACTTC
CASSLRQGGYQETQYF
>TRBD1|TRBJ2-5|TRBV7-2|.
TGTGCCAGCAGCTTCAACAGGGGGCGATTAGAGACCCAGTACTTC
CASSFNRGRLETQYF
>.|TRBJ1-2|TRBV2|.
TGTGCCAGCAGTGAAATGGGACCGGTACCGCACTTC
CASSEMGPVPHF
>.|TRBJ2-1|TRBV10-3|.
TGTGCCATCGGAAGAAATGAGCAGTTCTTC
CAIGRNEQFF
>TRBD2|TRBJ2-3|TRBV7-6|.
TGTGCCAGCAGCTTAGTTGGGACTAGCGGGACAGATACGCAGTATTTT
CASSLVGTSGTDTQYF
>TRBD2|TRBJ2-1|TRBV2|.
TGTGCCAGCTCCGGGACTAGCGGGGTCTACAATGAGCAGTTCTTC
CASSGTSGVYNEQFF
>.|TRBJ2-7|TRBV28|.
TGTGCCAGCAATACGCAGAGCTCCTACGAGCAGTACTTC
CASNTQSSYEQYF
>TRBD1|TRBJ1-3|TRBV25-1|few
TGTGCCAGCAGTGGGGGACAGGCGTACTTTGGAAACACCATATATTTT
CASSGGQAYFGNTIYF
>TRBD1|TRBJ2-7|TRBV30|.
TGTGCCTGGAGTTCCGGACAGGGTTGGGACGAGCAGTACTTC
CAWSSGQGWDEQYF